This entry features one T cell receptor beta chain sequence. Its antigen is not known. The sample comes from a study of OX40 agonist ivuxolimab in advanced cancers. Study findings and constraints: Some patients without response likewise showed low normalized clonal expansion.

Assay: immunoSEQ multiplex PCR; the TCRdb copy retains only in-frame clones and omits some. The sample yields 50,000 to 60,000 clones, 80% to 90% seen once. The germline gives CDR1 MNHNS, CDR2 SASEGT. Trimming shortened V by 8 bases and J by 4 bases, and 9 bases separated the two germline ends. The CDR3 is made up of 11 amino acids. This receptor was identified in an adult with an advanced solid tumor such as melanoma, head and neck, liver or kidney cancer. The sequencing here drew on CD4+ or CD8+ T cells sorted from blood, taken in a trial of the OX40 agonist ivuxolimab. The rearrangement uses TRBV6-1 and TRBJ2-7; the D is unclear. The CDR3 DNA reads TGTGCCAGCTCGGACGGTTACGAGCAGTACTTC. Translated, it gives CASSDGYEQYF.